This TCR beta chain was sequenced during a study of early stage breast cancer tumors. Study-wide context: About 70% of the 16 invasive tumors were ER+, PR+ and HER2-.

Clones were sequenced by immunoSEQ multiplex PCR, and TCRdb holds only the in-frame ones, with some missing. This sample has roughly 60,000 clones, with over 60% found just once. This clone appeared a single time. As yet, its antigen is unknown. Study outcomes and limitations: Tumor and normal breast were distinguished via blood comparison in about 90% of the 16 patients. Chain pairing and CD4, CD8 or FOXP3 expression were not captured. Tumors had about 2.3-fold higher T cell density than normal breast.

This sequence originates from a person in their thirties with breast cancer. The sample comprised blood.

CDR3 residues: CASSLNTGELFF. CDR3 nucleotides: TGTGCCAGCAGCTTGAACACCGGGGAGCTGTTTTTT. This rearrangement joins TRBV5-4 to TRBJ2-2; the D is unclear. This CDR3 comprises 12 residues. Trimming left V 1 base short and J 2 bases short, with 0 bases between. Germline assignment: CDR1 SGHNT and CDR2 YYREEE (reference sequence).